These T cell receptor beta chains were read from a single sample in a study of CD8+ T cells in alopecia areata. Clones were read by immunoSEQ multiplex PCR, and TCRdb kept only the in-frame ones, dropping some. Among some 95,000 clones listed, around 44% were seen once. Sequencing was performed on CD4+ T cells sorted from blood. The origin of the receptors is a human donor with alopecia areata. The CDR3 runs from the conserved cysteine through the conserved F or W. Each record gives: V gene, J gene, CDR3 protein.

>TRBV2|TRBJ2-4
CASSVGAPPVQYF
>TRBV30|TRBJ2-2
CAWKVGAWSGELFF
>TRBV29-1|TRBJ2-1
CSVGPTSIIEQFF
>TRBV6-6|TRBJ1-5
CASSYTGTGYQPQHF
>TRBV2|TRBJ2-5
CASRPDRGKWETQYF
>TRBV27|TRBJ2-7
CASSPSRLIREQYF
>TRBV9|TRBJ2-3
CASSPGGQGSTDTQYF
>TRBV5-1|TRBJ2-2
CASSEEVASTGELFF
>TRBV28|TRBJ1-6
CATGKGGNSPLHF
>TRBV23-1|TRBJ1-2
CASSQSRGDGYTF
>TRBV11-2|TRBJ2-7
CASSPGRTASYEQYF
>TRBV28|TRBJ2-5
CASTTGSSGYQETQYF
>TRBV29-1|TRBJ2-7
CSVYRDYEQYF
>TRBV11-2|TRBJ2-5
CASSLGMGVETQYF
>TRBV30|TRBJ2-2
CAWSFPDRRTGELFF
>TRBV5-1|TRBJ1-4
CASSGGQGGAEKLFF
>TRBV30|TRBJ1-1
CAWSPDRVTEAFF
>TRBV29-1|TRBJ2-5
CSVEGSDLGETQYF
>TRBV30|TRBJ1-2
CAWSVKWRQTGVANYGYTF
>TRBV29-1|TRBJ2-3
CSGRQGLTDTQYF
>TRBV29-1|TRBJ2-7
CSANQGGGGEQYF
>TRBV30|TRBJ1-1
CAWGARGVRLNTEAFF
>TRBV2|TRBJ2-5
CASSEPSGPQETQYF
>TRBV9|TRBJ2-3
CASSVAVAGGTDTQYF
>TRBV6-6|TRBJ1-6
CASSQQESSYNSPLHF
>TRBV28|TRBJ2-5
CASSIPGQGWETQYF
>TRBV27|TRBJ1-1
CASSLYLPLNTEAFF
>TRBV2|TRBJ2-5
CASSDGAGTETQYF